The entry that follows covers one T cell receptor beta chain sequence. V was trimmed by 1 base and J by 2 bases, leaving 5 bases between them. Germline CDR1 is MGHRA and CDR2 is YSYEKL. There are 13 residues in the CDR3. Some clones are missing from TCRdb's copy, which holds only in-frame ones; the method was immunoSEQ multiplex PCR. Of fewer than 250,000 clones listed, 86% are singletons. These data come from a study of blood T cell repertoires in COVID-19. The chain links TRBV4-1 to TRBJ2-5, with D perhaps TRBD1 (5 bases). Material: peripheral blood. The source is a woman between 70 and 85 years old with acute or convalescent COVID-19. In nucleotides, the CDR3 is TGCGCCAGCAGCCAAGGACAGCAAGAGACCCAGTACTTC. Its translation is CASSQGQQETQYF.